The clone carrying this T cell receptor beta chain has just a few counts. What it recognizes is unknown. The sample belongs to a study of beta chain features in type 1 diabetes. Regarding the study as a whole: Sampled from patients, naive, central memory and Treg TCRB repertoires appeared more similar than those sampled from healthy donors. Within each of all four CD4+ subsets, Type 1 diabetes patients had TCRB CDR3s that were moderately but significantly shorter.

Only one heparinised blood draw was taken per donor, and its volume averaged around 100 mL. V shed 3 bases, J shed 9 bases, and the junction held 6 bases outside the gene matches. This CDR3 comprises 13 residues. Germline values: CDR1 LNHDA, CDR2 SQIVND (reference sequence). Sequencing targeted expressed TCRB transcripts, as all isolated RNA had been reverse transcribed. Profiling relied on immunoSEQ multiplex PCR, and the TCRdb table lists in-frame clones only, not all of them. This sample carries 350,000 to 450,000 clones, around 13% of them seen once, and the ten largest clones take about 0.034%. This rearrangement joins TRBV19 to TRBJ2-7; 9 nucleotides line up with TRBD1. The sample was naive CD4+ T cells from blood. This clonotype was obtained from a man aged 25 to 45 in good health. The CDR3: CASSIDRGSRQYV. The CDR3 DNA reads as TGTGCCAGTAGTATCGACAGGGGGTCGCGGCAGTACGTC.